The present TCR beta chain was sequenced within a study of OX40 agonist ivuxolimab in advanced cancers. The wider study: Enrollees could have had prior anti-PD-1, anti-PD-L1 or anti-CTLA-4 therapy, which more than 30% had received. The study's findings and limits: Expanded clones tended on average to be more numerous among CD8+ T cells than CD4+.

Concerning this clone: Its antigen is not identified.

This table comes from immunoSEQ multiplex PCR, and its TCRdb copy is limited to in-frame clones, with some not included. Of tens of thousands of clones in the sample, roughly four fifths were seen once. The CDR3 length is 12 residues. The germline V gene encodes CDR1 SNHLY and CDR2 FYNNEI. The ends were cut back, 7 bases at V and 2 bases at J, with 8 bases in the middle. The starting material was CD4+ or CD8+ T cells sorted from blood, obtained in a trial of the OX40 agonist ivuxolimab. The sequence was collected from an adult with an advanced solid tumor such as melanoma, head and neck, liver or kidney cancer. The chain couples TRBV2 to TRBJ1-2, with D unresolved. In DNA form, the CDR3 reads TGTGCCAGCACCCTGAACAACTATGGCTACACCTTC. Translation: CASTLNNYGYTF.